The 29 T cell receptor beta chains reported below all come from one sample, sequenced in a study of T cell responses to AZD1222 COVID-19 vaccine. Method: immunoSEQ multiplex PCR; TCRdb's copy keeps in-frame clones and lacks some. The sample has 13,000 or so clones, about four fifths seen once; the top ten hold roughly two fifths. Here the sequenced sample was peripheral blood, taken 28 days after the second AZD1222 dose. These receptors were collected from an adult who received the AZD1222 COVID-19 vaccine.

The V and J genes are TRBV30 and TRBJ1-2; perhaps TRBD1 as D (6 bases). V was pared by 3 bases and J by 5 bases, with 16 bases between. Germline assignment: CDR1 GTSNPN and CDR2 SVGIG (reference sequence). The CDR3 consists of 14 residues. The CDR3 loop is CAWSAGLTGYGYTF. The CDR3 DNA follows: TGTGCCTGGAGCGCGGGACTAACAGGGTATGGCTACACCTTC.

The gene calls are TRBV18 and TRBJ2-3; unclear D gene. This CDR3 spans 15 amino acids. V lost 0 bases and J 4 bases, leaving 11 bases between the germline ends. The germline CDR1 and CDR2 sequences are KGHSH and LQKENI. The CDR3 loop reads CASSPPNRLADTQYF. CDR3 nucleotides: TGTGCCAGCTCACCACCGAACAGATTAGCAGATACGCAGTATTTT.

This clone has only one observation. The J gene is TRBJ2-1, the V gene TRBV6-5, with TRBD1 identical over 12 bases. After removal of 10 bases from V and 6 bases from J, the junction contained 4 bases not matched to a gene. The CDR3 length is 13 residues. The V gene's germline CDR1 is MNHEY and CDR2 SVGAGI. The CDR3 region is CATGTGGVNEQFF. The CDR3 DNA is TGTGCCACCGGGACAGGGGGCGTCAATGAGCAGTTCTTC.

This clone was found a few times. The rearrangement links TRBV15 to TRBJ2-1; no firm D call. The CDR3 extends over 13 amino acids. V was shortened by 0 bases and J by 9 bases, with 9 bases between the two germline ends. CDR1 LNHNV and CDR2 YYDKDF come from the germline V gene (reference sequence). The DNA of the CDR3 is TGTGCCACCAGCAGAGATCTGGGCCGTGAGCAGTTCTTC. As protein: CATSRDLGREQFF. Drawing the rest from reference TRBV15 and TRBJ2-1, the complete variable domain is DAMVIQNPRYQVTQFGKPVTLSCSQTLNHNVMYWYQQKSSQAPKLLFHYYDKDFNNEADTPDNFQSRRPNTSFCFLDIRSPGLGDTAMYLCATSRDLGREQFFGPGTRLTVL.

CDR3 loop: CASSFPGNTEAFF. The CDR3 DNA is TGTGCCAGCAGCTTCCCAGGCAACACTGAAGCTTTCTTT. This sequence joins TRBV7-9 and TRBJ1-1; the D is unclear. V was shortened by 3 bases and J by 2 bases, with 7 bases between the two germline ends. Germline-derived CDR1 and CDR2 are SEHNR and FQNEAQ (reference sequence). The CDR3 loop spans 13 amino acids. Full variable domain (missing parts from reference TRBV7-9 and TRBJ1-1): DTGVSQNPRHKITKRGQNVTFRCDPISEHNRLYWYRQTLGQGPEFLTYFQNEAQLEKSRLLSDRFSAERPKGSFSTLEIQRTEQGDSAMYLCASSFPGNTEAFFGQGTRLTVV.

The genes are TRBV24-1 and TRBJ1-1; no clear D gene. CDR1 is KGHDR, CDR2 SFDVKD, per germline. This CDR3 is 15 amino acids long. The V end lost 1 base, the J end lost 1 base, and 9 bases lay between the germline ends. CDR3 DNA: TGTGCCACCAGTGATTTTAGAAGGTCGAACACTGAAGCTTTCTTT. This translates into CATSDFRRSNTEAFF.

The V and J genes are TRBV4-1 and TRBJ2-2; D might be TRBD1 (5 bases). CDR3 size: 17 residues. Trimming took 3 bases from V and 1 from J, leaving 15 bases between them. Per the germline V gene, CDR1 is MGHRA and CDR2 is YSYEKL. CDR3 amino acids: CASSHLTDLKNTGELFF. As DNA, the CDR3 is TGCGCCAGCAGCCACTTGACAGACCTAAAGAACACCGGGGAGCTGTTTTTT.

In this sample, this clone turned up a few times. The rearrangement links TRBV28 to TRBJ1-4, with unresolved D. V was pared by 5 bases and J by 0 bases, with 13 bases between. In germline, CDR1 is MDHEN, CDR2 SYDVKM. The length of the CDR3 is 16 residues. The CDR3 DNA sequence: TGTGCCAGCAGTCCCTTGGGGTTTGCAACTAATGAAAAACTGTTTTTT. It codes for CASSPLGFATNEKLFF.

This rearrangement joins TRBV6-5 to TRBJ2-1; perhaps D is TRBD1 or TRBD2 (5 bases each). Germline CDR1 and CDR2: MNHEY and SVGAGI. The V end was cut by 3 bases, the J end by 4 bases, with 13 bases between. There are 15 residues in the CDR3. The CDR3 here is CASSYSGTDYNEQFF. CDR3 in DNA: TGTGCCAGCAGTTATTCCGGGACGGATTACAATGAGCAGTTCTTC.

This sequence joins TRBV25-1 and TRBJ1-1; no firm D call. The CDR3 has 13 residues. Per the germline V gene, CDR1 is MGHDK and CDR2 is SYGVNS. The V end lost 4 bases, the J end lost 1 base, and 7 bases lay between the germline ends. CDR3 in amino acids: CASSARGNTEAFF. The CDR3, as DNA: TGTGCCAGCAGTGCCAGAGGGAACACTGAAGCTTTCTTT. Variable domain in full (rest from reference TRBV25-1 and TRBJ1-1): EADIYQTPRYLVIGTGKKITLECSQTMGHDKMYWYQQDPGMELHLIHYSYGVNSTEKGDLSSESTVSRIRTEHFPLTLESARPSHTSQYLCASSARGNTEAFFGQGTRLTVV.

The chain has TRBV2 and TRBJ1-1; 7 positions match TRBD1. This CDR3 has 14 amino acids. Germline CDR1 SNHLY, CDR2 FYNNEI. Unmatched junction bases numbered 7, after V lost 6 bases and J lost 3 bases. CDR3 residues: CASRGTALDTEAFF. CDR3 DNA sequence: TGTGCCAGCAGGGGGACAGCGTTGGACACTGAAGCTTTCTTT.

This clone was counted once. The genes are TRBV2 and TRBJ2-5, with D possibly being TRBD1 (6 bases). This CDR3 is 13 amino acids long. The V gene's germline CDR1 is SNHLY and CDR2 FYNNEI. V was trimmed by 2 bases and J by 10 bases, leaving 14 bases between them. As DNA, the CDR3 is TGTGCCAGCAGTGAAATTAGGGCAGGGGACCAGTACTTC. Its translation is CASSEIRAGDQYF.

The chain recombines TRBV7-8 with TRBJ1-1; no clear D. The CDR3 extends over 15 amino acids. V was shortened by 5 bases and J by 5 bases, with 18 bases between the two germline ends. Germline V gene lookup returns CDR1 SGHVS and CDR2 FQNEAQ. Here the CDR3 DNA reads TGTGCCAGCAGCCTCTGGATCCAACTGGGGACTGAAGCTTTCTTT. The encoded protein is CASSLWIQLGTEAFF.

The V gene is TRBV5-1, the J gene TRBJ1-6; 10 bases match TRBD1. Germline-derived CDR1 and CDR2 are SGHRS and YFSETQ. V shed 0 bases and J 10 bases; nucleotides not matched to a gene: 4. CDR3 length: 15 residues. The CDR3 bases are TGCGCCAGCAGCTTGGTTGGGGACAGGGGATCACCCCTCCACTTT. Translating gives CASSLVGDRGSPLHF.

In its sample, this clone is medium-sized. The chain has TRBV27 and TRBJ2-1; D is uncertain. V lost 7 bases, J lost 9 bases, and 19 bases lay in between. The CDR3 totals 14 residues. Germline V gene sequence: CDR1 MNHEY, CDR2 SMNVEV (reference sequence). This CDR3 is CASTVGPIVGEQFF. The CDR3 coding sequence is TGTGCCAGCACCGTGGGCCCGATCGTGGGTGAGCAGTTCTTC.

The V and J genes are TRBV6-5 and TRBJ2-1; no reliable D call. The CDR3 contains 15 residues. In germline, CDR1 is MNHEY, CDR2 SVGAGI. Trimming left V 6 bases short and J 0 bases short, with 12 bases between. The CDR3 loop reads CASRKEDSSYNEQFF. The DNA of the CDR3 is TGTGCCAGCAGGAAAGAAGATAGCTCCTACAATGAGCAGTTCTTC.

The V call is TRBV15, the J call TRBJ2-7; tentatively, D is TRBD1 (6 bases). The CDR3 extends over 14 amino acids. Germline-derived CDR1 and CDR2 are LNHNV and YYDKDF (reference sequence). V gave up 2 bases and J gave up 5 bases, with 13 bases separating them. The DNA of the CDR3 is TGTGCCACCAGCAGACGCACAGGGCAGGACGAGCAGTACTTC. This codes for CATSRRTGQDEQYF.

The chain carries TRBV5-6 and TRBJ1-1; no clear D. V shed 3 bases and J shed 6 bases, with 9 bases lying between them. The CDR3 length is 12 residues. The germline CDR1 and CDR2 sequences are SGHDT and YYEEEE. The CDR3 is CASSWSGAEAFF. Here the CDR3 DNA reads TGTGCCAGCAGCTGGTCGGGAGCTGAAGCTTTCTTT.

This clone occurred once. The chain is built from TRBV19 and TRBJ2-3, with TRBD2 as a possible D gene (7 bases). The germline gives CDR1 LNHDA, CDR2 SQIVND (reference sequence). The CDR3 sequence is 16 residues long. V lost 4 bases and J 3 bases, leaving 17 bases between the germline ends. The CDR3 is CASSTRGAPPTDTQYF. Written as DNA, the CDR3 is TGTGCCAGTAGTACCCGGGGGGCCCCTCCGACAGATACGCAGTATTTT.

This clone was recorded once. The rearrangement links TRBV19 to TRBJ2-7; D might be TRBD1 or TRBD2, each matching 6 bases. The V gene lost 1 base and the J gene lost 1 base, with 8 bases spanning the gap. Germline V gene data show CDR1 as LNHDA and CDR2 as SQIVND (reference sequence). The CDR3 has 14 residues. The CDR3, as DNA: TGTGCCAGTAGTATAGGGGGGGCGTCCTACGAGCAGTACTTC. It translates to CASSIGGASYEQYF. Full variable domain (rest looked up from reference TRBV19 and TRBJ2-7): DGGITQSPKYLFRKEGQNVTLSCEQNLNHDAMYWYRQDPGQGLRLIYYSQIVNDFQKGDIAEGYSVSREKKESFPLTVTSAQKNPTAFYLCASSIGGASYEQYFGPGTRLTVT.

This sequence joins TRBV6-2 or TRBV6-3 and TRBJ2-1, with 8 bases aligning to TRBD2. With V trimmed by 6 bases and J by 4 bases, 14 bases remained unmatched. Germline loops: CDR1 MNHEY, CDR2 SVGEGT. This CDR3 contains 17 residues. The CDR3 DNA is TGTGCCAGCAGCCCTCCAAGCGGGAGACGTCTGTACAATGAGCAGTTCTTC. Translation: CASSPPSGRRLYNEQFF.

The chain employs TRBV5-1 and TRBJ2-5; 9 nucleotides line up with TRBD2. V shed 4 bases, J shed 2 bases, and the junction held 9 bases outside the gene matches. From germline, CDR1 is SGHRS and CDR2 YFSETQ. The CDR3 is 16 amino acids. In nucleotides, the CDR3 is TGCGCCAGCAGCAAGTCGGGACTAGCCTTACAAGAGACCCAGTACTTC. It encodes CASSKSGLALQETQYF.

This rearrangement joins TRBV6-1 to TRBJ1-1; 9 bases are shared with TRBD1. CDR1 MNHNS and CDR2 SASEGT come from the germline V gene. With 2 bases clipped from V and 8 bases from J, the junction kept 6 bases outside the gene matches. This CDR3 contains 14 residues. The CDR3 here is CASSETRQGVEAFF. As DNA, the CDR3 is TGTGCCAGCAGTGAAACGAGACAGGGGGTCGAAGCTTTCTTT.

The chain employs TRBV30 and TRBJ1-1, with TRBD1 as a possible D gene (6 bases). Germline CDR1 and CDR2: GTSNPN and SVGIG (reference sequence). V shed 4 bases and J shed 4 bases, with 19 bases lying between them. The CDR3 sequence is 15 residues long. The CDR3 protein is CAWTRPGALGTEAFF. The CDR3 region has the DNA TGTGCCTGGACCAGGCCGGGGGCGTTGGGCACTGAAGCTTTCTTT. The entire variable domain, with the rest obtained from reference TRBV30 and TRBJ1-1, is as follows: SQTIHQWPATLVQPVGSPLSLECTVEGTSNPNLYWYRQAAGRGLQLLFYSVGIGQISSEVPQNLSASRPQDRQFILSSKKLLLSDSGFYLCAWTRPGALGTEAFFGQGTRLTVV.

The V gene is TRBV4-3, the J gene TRBJ2-5, with D perhaps being TRBD1 or TRBD2 (5 bases each). Trimming cost V 1 base and J 1 base, with 22 bases left between them. Germline V gene lookup returns CDR1 LGHNA and CDR2 YSLEER. The CDR3 extends over 19 amino acids. CDR3 nucleotide sequence: TGCGCCAGCAGCCAAGGGGGGATGCAGACTCTGGGGTTCCAAGAGACCCAGTACTTC. Translating gives CASSQGGMQTLGFQETQYF.

V usage is TRBV29-1 and J usage is TRBJ1-3; the D gene is possibly TRBD1 (6 bases). CDR1 and CDR2 (germline): SQVTM, ANQGSEA. CDR3 length: 13 amino acids. V was trimmed by 6 bases and J by 2 bases, leaving 11 bases between them. The CDR3 loop reads CSVTGTTGNTIYF. The DNA of the CDR3 is TGCAGCGTCACAGGGACAACTGGAAACACCATATATTTT.

V gene TRBV12-3 or TRBV12-4 combines with J gene TRBJ1-2; D gene unclear. Trimming pared 5 bases from V and 3 bases from J, leaving 10 bases between. The CDR3 covers 13 residues. The CDR3 DNA is TGTGCCAGCAGTCCTCGAGAGTACTATGGCTACACCTTC. This codes for CASSPREYYGYTF.

The rearrangement joins TRBV28 to TRBJ1-1; no clear D gene. This CDR3 spans 12 amino acids. The V and J ends lost 3 bases and 7 bases respectively, with 9 bases between them. Germline assignment: CDR1 MDHEN and CDR2 SYDVKM. The CDR3 loop reads CASSFGSSEAFF. The DNA for the CDR3 is TGTGCCAGCAGTTTCGGTAGCAGTGAAGCTTTCTTT. Combining the CDR3 with reference TRBV28 and TRBJ1-1 gives the whole variable domain DVKVTQSSRYLVKRTGEKVFLECVQDMDHENMFWYRQDPGLGLRLIYFSYDVKMKEKGDIPEGYSVSREKKERFSLILESASTNQTSMYLCASSFGSSEAFFGQGTRLTVV.

The chain recombines TRBV5-1 with TRBJ2-1; D is perhaps TRBD1 or TRBD2 (6 bases each). V lost 1 base, J lost 5 bases, and 13 bases lay in between. The CDR3 spans 15 residues. CDR1 SGHRS and CDR2 YFSETQ come from the germline V gene. CDR3 DNA: TGCGCCAGCAGCTTGATACCCGGGGGCAACAATGAGCAGTTCTTC. It is translated as CASSLIPGGNNEQFF.